One sample yielded the 10 T cell receptor beta chains listed below, sequenced in a study of shared clonotypes between healthy human individuals. Profiling relied on immunoSEQ multiplex PCR, and the TCRdb table lists in-frame clones only, not all of them. The profile covers 300,000 to 400,000 clones, with 87% appearing a single time and around 15% taken by the ten largest. The sample consisted of memory CD8+ T cells sorted from blood. The subset here: CD45RO+ cells pooled with CCR7-negative TemRA cells. These receptors originate from a man aged 18 to 30 in good health.

V usage is TRBV6-1 and J usage is TRBJ2-7; 10 positions match TRBD2. Looked up from germline, CDR1 is MNHNS and CDR2 is SASEGT. This CDR3 has 19 amino acids. After removal of 4 bases from V and 0 bases from J, the junction contained 15 bases not matched to a gene. The CDR3 sequence is CASSAPVAGGSSYSYEQYF. The CDR3 DNA sequence: TGTGCCAGCAGTGCCCCAGTAGCGGGGGGCTCCTCCTACTCCTACGAGCAGTACTTC.

This clone appeared a few times. This specimen includes other DNA sequences encoding the same CDR3. V usage is TRBV27 and J usage is TRBJ2-7; possible D gene TRBD2, 6 bases. V lost 2 bases, J lost 4 bases, and 12 bases lay in between. The CDR3 contains 14 residues. Germline V lookup: CDR1 MNHEY, CDR2 SMNVEV (reference sequence). CDR3 amino acids: CASSLRGSRYEQYF. CDR3 DNA: TGTGCCAGCAGTTTACGGGGGTCCCGGTACGAGCAGTACTTC.

The gene calls are TRBV6-6 and TRBJ2-4, with 8 positions matching TRBD1. This CDR3 has 15 residues. V lost 6 bases, J lost 7 bases, and 11 bases stayed unmatched. Germline V CDR1 and CDR2: MNHNY, SVGAGI (reference sequence). In DNA form, the CDR3 reads TGTGCCAGCAGACAACCGGACAGGGCTGAGAACATTCAGTACTTC. The encoded protein is CASRQPDRAENIQYF.

This clone has a single count. The chain employs TRBV4-2 and TRBJ1-5; D ambiguous. Between the trimmed V and J ends, which lost 0 bases and 5 bases, there was a span of 8 bases. CDR1 and CDR2 from the germline V gene are LGHNA and YNFKEQ. The CDR3 spans 14 residues. DNA for the CDR3: TGTGCCAGCAGCCAAGACCCCGGTGATCAGCCCCAGCATTTT. It encodes CASSQDPGDQPQHF.

The chain has TRBV4-1 and TRBJ2-7; 9 bases agree with TRBD1. Per the germline V gene, CDR1 is MGHRA and CDR2 is YSYEKL. The CDR3 has 15 amino acids. Unmatched junction bases numbered 5, after V lost 1 base and J lost 4 bases. CDR3 sequence (DNA): TGCGCCAGCAGCCAAGGCCAGACAGGGGGGTACGAGCAGTACTTC. Amino acid sequence: CASSQGQTGGYEQYF.

This rearrangement joins TRBV5-6 to TRBJ1-6; D unresolved. CDR1 and CDR2 from the germline V gene are SGHDT and YYEEEE. The CDR3 is 16 residues long. Trimming stripped 0 bases from V and 10 bases from J, with 17 bases between. The CDR3 DNA reads TGTGCCAGCAGCTTGGGTGTATGGCGGTACGGATCACCCCTCCACTTT. Encoded protein: CASSLGVWRYGSPLHF.

This clone came up once. The V call is TRBV27, the J call TRBJ2-7, with D uncertain. CDR1 and CDR2 (germline): MNHEY, SMNVEV (reference sequence). The ends were cut back, 3 bases at V and 6 bases at J, with 6 bases in the middle. The CDR3 is made up of 11 amino acids. DNA for the CDR3: TGTGCCAGCAGTTTGCTGGGCGAGCAGTACTTC. Protein product: CASSLLGEQYF.

This chain joins TRBV30 and TRBJ2-1; D remains ambiguous. V lost 0 bases to trimming and J lost 6 bases, with 9 bases between them. CDR3 size: 13 residues. CDR1 and CDR2 from the germline V gene are GTSNPN and SVGIG (reference sequence). In nucleotides, the CDR3 is TGTGCCTGGAGTGTTGTGGAGTTCAATGAGCAGTTCTTC. Protein: CAWSVVEFNEQFF.

The chain carries TRBV6-1 and TRBJ1-1, with D hard to call. The V gene's germline CDR1 is MNHNS and CDR2 SASEGT. The CDR3 runs 14 residues. Trimming cost V 4 bases and J 2 bases, with 11 bases left between them. CDR3: CASSGGQLNTEAFF. In nucleotides, the CDR3 is TGTGCCAGCAGTGGAGGCCAGCTAAACACTGAAGCTTTCTTT.

This clone was seen just once. The rearrangement joins TRBV5-6 to TRBJ1-3; no firm D call. Trimming removed 4 bases at V and 0 bases at J, with 14 bases between. The CDR3 is made up of 16 amino acids. Germline V gene data show CDR1 as SGHDT and CDR2 as YYEEEE. DNA of the CDR3: TGTGCCAGCAGCCCGTCCGTTTCAGCCTCTGGAAACACCATATATTTT. Amino acids: CASSPSVSASGNTIYF.